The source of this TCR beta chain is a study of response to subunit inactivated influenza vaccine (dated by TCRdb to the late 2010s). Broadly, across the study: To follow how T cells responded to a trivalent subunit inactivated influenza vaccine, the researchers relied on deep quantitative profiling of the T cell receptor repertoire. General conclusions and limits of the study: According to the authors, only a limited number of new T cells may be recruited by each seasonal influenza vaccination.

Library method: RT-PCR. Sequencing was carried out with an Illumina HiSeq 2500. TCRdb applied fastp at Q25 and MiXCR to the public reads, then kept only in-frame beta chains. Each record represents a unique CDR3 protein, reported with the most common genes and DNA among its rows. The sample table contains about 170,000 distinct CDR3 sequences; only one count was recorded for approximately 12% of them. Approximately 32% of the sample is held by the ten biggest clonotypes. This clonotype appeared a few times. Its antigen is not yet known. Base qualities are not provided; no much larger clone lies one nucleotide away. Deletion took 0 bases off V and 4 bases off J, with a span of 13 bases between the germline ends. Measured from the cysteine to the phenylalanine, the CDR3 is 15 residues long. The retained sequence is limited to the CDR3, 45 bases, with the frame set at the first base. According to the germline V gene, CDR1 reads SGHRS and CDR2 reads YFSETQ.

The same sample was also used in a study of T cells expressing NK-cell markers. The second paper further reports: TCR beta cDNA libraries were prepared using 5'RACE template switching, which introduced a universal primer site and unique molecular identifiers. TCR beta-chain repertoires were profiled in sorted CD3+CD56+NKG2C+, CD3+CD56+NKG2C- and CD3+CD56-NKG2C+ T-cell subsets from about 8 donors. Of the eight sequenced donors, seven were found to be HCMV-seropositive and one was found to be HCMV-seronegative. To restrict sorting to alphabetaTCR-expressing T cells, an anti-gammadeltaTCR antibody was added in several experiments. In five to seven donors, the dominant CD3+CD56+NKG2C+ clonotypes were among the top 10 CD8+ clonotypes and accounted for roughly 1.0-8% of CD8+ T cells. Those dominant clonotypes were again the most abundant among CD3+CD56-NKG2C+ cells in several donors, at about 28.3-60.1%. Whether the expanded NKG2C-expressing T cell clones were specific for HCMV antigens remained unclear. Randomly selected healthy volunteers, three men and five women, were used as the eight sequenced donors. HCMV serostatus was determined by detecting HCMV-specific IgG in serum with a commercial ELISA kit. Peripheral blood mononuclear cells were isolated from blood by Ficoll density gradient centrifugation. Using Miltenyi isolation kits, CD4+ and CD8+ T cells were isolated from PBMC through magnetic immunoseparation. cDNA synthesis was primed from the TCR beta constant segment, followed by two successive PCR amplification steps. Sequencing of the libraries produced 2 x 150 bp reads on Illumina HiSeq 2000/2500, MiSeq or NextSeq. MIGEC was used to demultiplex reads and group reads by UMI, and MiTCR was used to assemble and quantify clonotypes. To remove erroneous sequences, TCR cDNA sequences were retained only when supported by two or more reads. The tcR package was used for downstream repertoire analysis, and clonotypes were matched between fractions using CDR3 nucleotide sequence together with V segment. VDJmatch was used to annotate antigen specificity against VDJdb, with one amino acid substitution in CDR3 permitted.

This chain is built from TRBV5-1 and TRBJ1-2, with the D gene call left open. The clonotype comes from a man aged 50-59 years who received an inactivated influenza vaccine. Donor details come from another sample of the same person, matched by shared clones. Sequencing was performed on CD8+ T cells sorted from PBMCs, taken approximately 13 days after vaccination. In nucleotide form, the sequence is TGCGCCAGCAGCTTGGCCAACCAAAAGATCTATGGCTACACCTTC. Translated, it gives CASSLANQKIYGYTF.